The 20 T cell receptor beta chains given below trace back to one sample, sequenced in a study of early T cells in non-severe SARS-CoV-2 infection. TCRdb itself ran the 5' RACE reads through MiXCR, one entry per CDR3 protein. Of about 49,000 distinct CDR3 sequences listed, 4% to 5% were seen once; the top ten hold 5% to 6.5%. Sequenced sample: whole blood. These receptors all come from an adult who was a healthcare worker with PCR-confirmed SARS-CoV-2 infection or an uninfected control (not recorded which).

There are a few counts of this clonotype. The chain has TRBV20-1 and TRBJ2-7; 9 nucleotides match TRBD2. This CDR3 has 15 amino acids. CDR1 is DFQATT, CDR2 SNEGSKA, per germline (reference sequence). V gave up 3 bases and J gave up 2 bases; unmatched junction bases: 8. The CDR3 sequence: CSAREAGGRPYEQYF. CDR3 DNA sequence: TGCAGTGCTAGGGAAGCGGGGGGCCGCCCCTACGAGCAGTACTTC.

This clonotype was recorded a few times. This sequence joins TRBV5-1 and TRBJ2-3, with 14 bases matching TRBD2. The V segment lost 4 bases and the J segment 3 bases; nucleotides outside the gene matches: 4. Per the germline V gene, CDR1 is SGHRS and CDR2 is YFSETQ. The CDR3 is made up of 16 amino acids. The CDR3 DNA sequence: TGCGCCAGCAGCCCTGGACTAGCGGGGGGAACAGATACGCAGTATTTT. Protein product: CASSPGLAGGTDTQYF.

This clonotype was seen repeatedly, ten times or more. The genes are TRBV2 and TRBJ1-1; 7 nucleotides agree with TRBD1. CDR1 is SNHLY and CDR2 is FYNNEI in the germline V gene. Trimming at V came to 5 bases and at J to 1 base, leaving 7 bases not matched to a gene. This CDR3 comprises 15 residues. CDR3 coding DNA: TGTGCCAGCAGTAATTGGGACAGAGGGAACACTGAAGCTTTCTTT. Translation gives CASSNWDRGNTEAFF.

This clonotype was counted only a few times. The chain combines TRBV20-1 with TRBJ2-1, with a tentative D call TRBD1 (5 bases). Germline values: CDR1 DFQATT, CDR2 SNEGSKA (reference sequence). The CDR3 is 14 amino acids. V lost 8 bases to trimming and J lost 5 bases, with 19 bases between them. CDR3 DNA sequence: TGCAGTTTAATGGGGCGGAATCTTAACAATGAGCAGTTCTTC. It translates to CSLMGRNLNNEQFF.

The CDR3 DNA reads as TGCAGTGCTAGAGCGACTAACTACAATGAGCAGTTCTTC. Residues: CSARATNYNEQFF. This chain joins TRBV20-1 and TRBJ2-1; perhaps TRBD2 as D (5 bases). This CDR3 spans 13 amino acids. CDR1 and CDR2 (germline): DFQATT, SNEGSKA (reference sequence). Deletions cut 1 base from V and 3 bases from J, with 7 bases between.

This clonotype has ten or more counts. V is TRBV28 and J is TRBJ1-5, with 9 bases matching TRBD1. V lost 6 bases to trimming and J lost 7 bases; unmatched junction nucleotides: 13. The length of the CDR3 is 16 residues. The germline V gene has CDR1 MDHEN and CDR2 SYDVKM. The CDR3 DNA reads as TGTGCCAGCAGCCAATACAGGGGACAGGGCGGACAGCCCCAGCATTTT. Protein sequence: CASSQYRGQGGQPQHF.

This clonotype was seen only a few times. The rearrangement joins TRBV29-1 to TRBJ2-7, with D perhaps TRBD2 (5 bases). Germline CDR1 reads SQVTM; CDR2 reads ANQGSEA. V was clipped by 8 bases and J by 7 bases, with 12 bases between them. There are 10 residues in the CDR3. CDR3 residues: CSPESGEQYF. In nucleotides, the CDR3 is TGCAGCCCCGAATCGGGAGAGCAGTACTTC.

This clonotype was picked up a small number of times. The chain is built from TRBV9 and TRBJ2-1; D possibly corresponds to TRBD2 (6 bases). Germline CDR1 and CDR2: SGDLS and YYNGEE. The V and J ends lost 4 bases and 6 bases respectively, with 17 bases between them. The CDR3 runs 15 residues. CDR3 in amino acids: CASSPWGGHGNEQFF. CDR3 in DNA: TGTGCCAGCAGCCCTTGGGGAGGCCACGGCAATGAGCAGTTCTTC.

This clonotype appeared a few times. The gene calls are TRBV20-1 and TRBJ1-1, with 7 bases identical to TRBD1. The V segment lost 6 bases and the J segment 8 bases; nucleotides outside the gene matches: 6. Germline V gene lookup returns CDR1 DFQATT and CDR2 SNEGSKA (reference sequence). The CDR3 is 11 amino acids. The CDR3 nucleotides read TGCAGTGCGAGGGGACAGAGGGAAGCTTTCTTT. Its translation: CSARGQREAFF.

This clonotype was observed at least ten times. This chain uses TRBV6-1 with TRBJ2-3, with 10 bases identical to TRBD2. The V and J ends lost 5 bases and 6 bases, in that order; junction bases with no gene match: 8. Germline V gives CDR1 MNHNS, CDR2 SASEGT. The CDR3 is 15 residues long. The DNA for the CDR3 is TGTGCCAGCAGTTATGTAGCGGGAGGAGGCGATACGCAGTATTTT. Translating it yields CASSYVAGGGDTQYF.

For this clonotype: A much larger clone is a single base away; this may be a read error. No DNA is shown, since the ends of the CDR3 on it are uncertain; the CDR3 is the one TCRdb lists. V gene TRBV4-2 combines with J gene TRBJ2-3; TRBD2, the D gene given by the table, was not confirmed from the DNA. The CDR3 length equals 16 residues, ends included. The germline CDR1 and CDR2 sequences are LGHNA and YNFKEQ. CDR3 residues: CASSQVAGGSTDTLYF.

This clonotype was seen ten or more times. The CDR3 DNA reads TGTGCCAGCAGTAAAACAGGGGACACTGAAGCTTTCTTT. Protein: CASSKTGDTEAFF. The gene calls are TRBV28 and TRBJ1-1; 7 bases match TRBD1. The germline V gene encodes CDR1 MDHEN and CDR2 SYDVKM. J was trimmed by 3 bases and V by 5 bases; bases with no gene match: 3. The CDR3 consists of 13 residues.

This clonotype came up many times. J is TRBJ1-3 and V is TRBV5-1; D not certain. The germline V and J ends were trimmed by 6 bases and 3 bases, with 16 bases remaining between them. CDR3 length equals 15 residues. The germline V gene has CDR1 SGHRS and CDR2 YFSETQ. The CDR3 DNA reads TGCGCCAGCACCGAGCTGGGATCAGATGGAAACACCATATATTTT. Protein: CASTELGSDGNTIYF.

This clonotype was counted at least ten times. The rearrangement joins TRBV24-1 to TRBJ2-2, with D hard to call. This CDR3 is 13 amino acids long. CDR1 is KGHDR and CDR2 is SFDVKD in the germline V gene. With 9 bases removed from V and 6 bases from J, the gap between germline ends came to 13 bases. CDR3 sequence reads: CATVGNGAGELFF. In nucleotides, the CDR3 is TGTGCCACCGTGGGGAATGGGGCCGGGGAGCTGTTTTTT.

The chain is built from TRBV5-6 and TRBJ1-5; 9 nucleotides match TRBD1. The CDR3 spans 15 residues. Trimming at V came to 0 bases and at J to 5 bases, leaving 3 bases not matched to a gene. The germline CDR1 and CDR2 sequences are SGHDT and YYEEEE. The CDR3 here is CASSLAGTGHQPQHF. The CDR3 DNA is TGTGCCAGCAGCTTGGCTGGGACAGGGCATCAGCCCCAGCATTTT.

This clonotype came up a few times. This sequence joins TRBV19 and TRBJ2-4, with a weak D call TRBD1 (6 bases). V lost 4 bases to trimming and J lost 5 bases, with 12 bases between them. The CDR3 totals 14 residues. The germline gives CDR1 LNHDA, CDR2 SQIVND (reference sequence). Here the CDR3 DNA reads TGTGCCAGTAGTACCCGATACAGGGAAAACATTCAGTACTTC. Translating gives CASSTRYRENIQYF. The variable domain in full, completed from reference TRBV19 and TRBJ2-4, reads DGGITQSPKYLFRKEGQNVTLSCEQNLNHDAMYWYRQDPGQGLRLIYYSQIVNDFQKGDIAEGYSVSREKKESFPLTVTSAQKNPTAFYLCASSTRYRENIQYFGAGTRLSVL.

V and J are TRBV18 and TRBJ1-2; possible D gene TRBD1, 6 bases. The germline CDR1 and CDR2 sequences are KGHSH and LQKENI. The CDR3 is 15 residues long. V dropped 3 bases and J dropped 0 bases, with 11 bases sitting between them. The CDR3 nucleotides are TGTGCCAGCTCACCGATACAGGGCCCTAACTATGGCTACACCTTC. Protein: CASSPIQGPNYGYTF.

This clonotype showed up many times. The chain carries TRBV6-1 and TRBJ2-1, with 8 bases matching TRBD2. From germline, CDR1 is MNHNS and CDR2 SASEGT. CDR3 length: 16 residues. The trim removed 4 bases at V and 0 bases at J, leaving 5 bases unmatched. The CDR3 loop is CASSVRGDLSYNEQFF. The CDR3 DNA sequence: TGTGCCAGCAGTGTGCGGGGGGACCTCTCCTACAATGAGCAGTTCTTC.

This clonotype was seen at least ten times. The CDR3 region has the DNA TGCAGTGCTCAGAGGGGGGCAGAACTCACCGGGGAGCTGTTTTTT. Translating it yields CSAQRGAELTGELFF. V gene TRBV20-1 combines with J gene TRBJ2-2; D may correspond to TRBD1 or TRBD2 (6 bases each). Looked up from germline, CDR1 is DFQATT and CDR2 is SNEGSKA (reference sequence). Deletions cut 5 bases from V and 4 bases from J, with 17 bases between. The CDR3 is 15 amino acids.

This CDR3 reads CASTTGTGSNSYEQYF. In DNA, the CDR3 is TGTGCCAGCACCACGGGTACCGGGTCGAACTCCTACGAGCAGTACTTC. The chain couples TRBV6-5 to TRBJ2-7; D remains unclear. With 7 bases removed from V and 0 bases from J, the gap between germline ends came to 19 bases. The CDR3 contains 16 residues. Germline values: CDR1 MNHEY, CDR2 SVGAGI.